The TCR beta chain under discussion was sequenced for a study of blood T cell repertoires in COVID-19. Study summary: Acute and convalescent COVID-19 specimens originated in the United States, Italy and Spain. PBMCs, B-cell-depleted T cells, or T cells were the source of the cDNA or gDNA that made up the material.

The protocol was immunoSEQ multiplex PCR, while the TCRdb copy is restricted to in-frame clones and leaves out a portion. The sample contains 100,000 to 150,000 clones, 81% of which appear only once. Seattle patients were enrolled while actively infected and followed longitudinally. The CDR3 extends over 13 amino acids. Germline CDR1 DFQATT, CDR2 SNEGSKA (reference sequence). V was clipped by 3 bases and J by 4 bases, with 10 bases between them. The V and J genes are TRBV20-1 and TRBJ2-1; no firm D call. The receptor's source is a man between 25 and 39 years old with COVID-19, enrolled during active disease. The sample comprised peripheral blood. In DNA, the CDR3 is TGCAGTGCTAGTACGGGTTTGTACAATGAGCAGTTCTTC. Translating gives CSASTGLYNEQFF.